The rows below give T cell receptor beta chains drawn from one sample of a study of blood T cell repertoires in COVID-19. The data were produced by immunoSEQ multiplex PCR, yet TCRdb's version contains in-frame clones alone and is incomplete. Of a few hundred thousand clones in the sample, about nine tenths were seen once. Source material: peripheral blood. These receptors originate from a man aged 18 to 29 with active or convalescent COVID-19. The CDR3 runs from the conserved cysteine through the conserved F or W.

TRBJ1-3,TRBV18,CASSPPGEVEFRNTIYF
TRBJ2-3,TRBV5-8,CASGIEEGLYTDTQYF
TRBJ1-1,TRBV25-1,CASSHTTGLNTEAFF
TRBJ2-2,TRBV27,CASSSTLRPITGELFF
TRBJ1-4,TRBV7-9,CASGGTGREKLFF
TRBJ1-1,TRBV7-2,CASSSPVGGTPAFF
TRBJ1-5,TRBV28,CASRIPPVAPQHF
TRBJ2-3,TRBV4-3,CASSQVSGGHTDTQYF
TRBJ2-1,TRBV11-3,CASSINRDFDEQFF
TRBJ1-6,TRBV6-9,CASRRGHSYNSPLHF
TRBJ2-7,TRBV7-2,CASSFKQVYEQYF
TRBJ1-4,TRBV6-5,CASSYSGQGVNEKLFF
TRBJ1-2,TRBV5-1,CASSLDRGAGGYTF
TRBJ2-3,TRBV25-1,CASSRDRDTDTQYF
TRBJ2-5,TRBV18,CASQGETQYF
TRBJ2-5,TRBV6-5,CASSWDRSGQETQYF
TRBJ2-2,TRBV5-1,CASSSRDTGELFF
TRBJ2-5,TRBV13,CASSPRLGETQYF
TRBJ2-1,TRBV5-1,CASSYTGGNEQFF
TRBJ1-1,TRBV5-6,CASSLAQINTEAFF
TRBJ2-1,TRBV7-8,CASSLEALRYSSYNEQFF
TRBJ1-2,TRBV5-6,CASSWGVQDGYTF
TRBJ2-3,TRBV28,CASSSTPVTSGTDTQYF
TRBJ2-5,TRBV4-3,CASSQGTGLGTQYF
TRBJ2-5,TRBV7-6,CASSFVTGGETQYF
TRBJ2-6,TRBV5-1,CASSAGLISGANVLTF
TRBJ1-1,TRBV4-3,CASSQQVKSDEAFF
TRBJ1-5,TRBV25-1,CASSEDQGTGFYQPQHF
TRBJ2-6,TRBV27,CASSLGTAGANVLTF
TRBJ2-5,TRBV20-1,CSASRTGLGETQYF
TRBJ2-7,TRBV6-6,CASSMDSLEQYF
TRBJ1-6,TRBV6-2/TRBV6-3,CASSYSLGGGSPLHF
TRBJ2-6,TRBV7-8,CASTLPLGQVSRGANVLTF
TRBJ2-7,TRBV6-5,CASFEGGRYEQYF
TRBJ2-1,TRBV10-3,CAISEFPGEQFF
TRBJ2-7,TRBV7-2,CASSSPGTGSYEQYF
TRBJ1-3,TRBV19,CASDLGGSGNTIYF
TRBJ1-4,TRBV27,CASSPSWTDNEKLFF
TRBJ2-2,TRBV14,CASSLRTGPKNTGELFF
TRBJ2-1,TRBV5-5,CASSLSRVGNEQFF
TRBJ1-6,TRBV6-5,CASRSGQENSPLHF
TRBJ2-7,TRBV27,CASSLHATYEQYF
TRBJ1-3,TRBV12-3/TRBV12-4,CASSAQGGNTIYF
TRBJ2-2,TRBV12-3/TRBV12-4,CASSFDNWGELFF
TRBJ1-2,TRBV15,CATSRRGPFTNYGYTF
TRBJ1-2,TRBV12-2,CASRLETGGIYGYTF
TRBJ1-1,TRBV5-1,CASSGEGASEGTEAFF
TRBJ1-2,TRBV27,CASSLSGDYGYTF
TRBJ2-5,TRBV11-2,CASSVGLAGAWQETQYF
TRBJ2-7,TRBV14,CASSHGTGVYEQYF
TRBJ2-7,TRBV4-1,CATQGPPTYEQYF
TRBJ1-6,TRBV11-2,CASSLIGTDNSPLHF
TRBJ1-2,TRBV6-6,CASSYGTAGYTF
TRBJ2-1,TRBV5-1,CASSPDRGLVLNEQFF
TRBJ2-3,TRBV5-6,CASSLETSPNTDTQYF
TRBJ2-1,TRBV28,CAGSTGDSSYNEQFF
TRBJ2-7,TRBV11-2,CASSSGLSYEQYF
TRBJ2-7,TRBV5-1,CASSLHLDLSYEQYF